In its sample, the clone carrying this T cell receptor (beta chain) was seen once. No antigen is known for it. The entry originates in a study of blood T cells in healthy people across ages. Looking at the study overall: When template switching was applied, about one barcoded beta molecule was captured per two T cells. The study, taken as a whole, reports: Estimates based on one million T cells were treated as lower bounds.

Next came a second PCR, run for about 7 to 12 cycles, which used a sample-barcoded 5' primer along with a J-beta primer mix. TCRdb ran MiXCR on the 5' RACE reads and lists one entry per CDR3 protein. The table shows under 2,000,000 distinct CDR3 sequences, with around 50% occurring only once. V lost 4 bases and J lost 7, with 17 bases in between. CDR3 length: 14 amino acids. In germline, CDR1 is SGHDT, CDR2 YYEEEE. The V gene is TRBV5-6, the J gene TRBJ2-5; D is undetermined. Material: blood. This TCR derives from a woman aged 40 to 50 in good health. CDR3 sequence: CASSLRRPKGTQYF. CDR3 coding DNA: TGTGCCAGCAGCCTGCGCAGGCCCAAGGGGACCCAGTACTTC.